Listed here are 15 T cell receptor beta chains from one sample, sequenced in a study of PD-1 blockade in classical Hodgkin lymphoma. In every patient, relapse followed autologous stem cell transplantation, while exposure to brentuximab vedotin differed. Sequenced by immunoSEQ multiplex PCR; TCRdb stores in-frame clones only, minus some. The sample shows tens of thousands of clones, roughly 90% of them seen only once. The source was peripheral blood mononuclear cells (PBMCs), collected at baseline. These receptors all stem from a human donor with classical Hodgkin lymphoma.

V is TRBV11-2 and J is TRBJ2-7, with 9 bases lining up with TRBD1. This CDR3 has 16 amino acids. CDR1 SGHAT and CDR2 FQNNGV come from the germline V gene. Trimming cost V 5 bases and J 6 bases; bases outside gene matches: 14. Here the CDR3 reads CASSPRRGDRAGEQYF. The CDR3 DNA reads TGTGCCAGCAGCCCGAGGAGGGGGGACAGGGCGGGCGAGCAGTACTTC.

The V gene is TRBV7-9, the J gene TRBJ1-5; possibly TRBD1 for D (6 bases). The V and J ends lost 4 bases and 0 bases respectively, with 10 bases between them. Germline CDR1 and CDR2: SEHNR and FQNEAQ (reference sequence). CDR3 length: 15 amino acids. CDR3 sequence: CASSSDRFSNQPQHF. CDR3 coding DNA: TGTGCCAGCAGCTCGGACAGATTTAGCAATCAGCCCCAGCATTTT.

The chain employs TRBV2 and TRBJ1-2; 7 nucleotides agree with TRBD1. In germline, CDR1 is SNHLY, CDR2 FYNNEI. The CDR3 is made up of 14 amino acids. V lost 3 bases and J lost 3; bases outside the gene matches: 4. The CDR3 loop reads CASSETGSYYGYTF. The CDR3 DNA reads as TGTGCCAGCAGTGAGACAGGGAGCTACTATGGCTACACCTTC. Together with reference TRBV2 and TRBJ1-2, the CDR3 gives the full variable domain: EPEVTQTPSHQVTQMGQEVILRCVPISNHLYFYWYRQILGQKVEFLVSFYNNEISEKSEIFDDQFSVERPDGSNFTLKIRSTKLEDSAMYFCASSETGSYYGYTFGSGTRLTVV.

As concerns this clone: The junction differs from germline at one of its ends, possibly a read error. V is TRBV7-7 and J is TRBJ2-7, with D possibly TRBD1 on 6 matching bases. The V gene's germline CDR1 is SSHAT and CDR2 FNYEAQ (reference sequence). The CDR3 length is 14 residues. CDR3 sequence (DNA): TGTGCTAGCAGCTTAGACAGGAGCTCCTACGAGCAGTACTTC. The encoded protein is CASSLDRSSYEQYF.

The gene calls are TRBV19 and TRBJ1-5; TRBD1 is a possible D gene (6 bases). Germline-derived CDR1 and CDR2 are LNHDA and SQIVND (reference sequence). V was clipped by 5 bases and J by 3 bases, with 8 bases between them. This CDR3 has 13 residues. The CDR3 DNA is TGTGCCAGTAGTGAGGGGGTCAATCAGCCCCAGCATTTT. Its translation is CASSEGVNQPQHF. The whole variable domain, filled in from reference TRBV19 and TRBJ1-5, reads DGGITQSPKYLFRKEGQNVTLSCEQNLNHDAMYWYRQDPGQGLRLIYYSQIVNDFQKGDIAEGYSVSREKKESFPLTVTSAQKNPTAFYLCASSEGVNQPQHFGDGTRLSIL.

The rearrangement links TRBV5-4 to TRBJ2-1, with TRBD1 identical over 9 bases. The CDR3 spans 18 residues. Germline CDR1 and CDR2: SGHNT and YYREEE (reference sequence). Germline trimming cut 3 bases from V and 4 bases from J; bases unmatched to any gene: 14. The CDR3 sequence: CASSYFYETGQGYNEQFF. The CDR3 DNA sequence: TGTGCCAGCAGCTACTTTTACGAGACGGGACAGGGTTACAATGAGCAGTTCTTC.

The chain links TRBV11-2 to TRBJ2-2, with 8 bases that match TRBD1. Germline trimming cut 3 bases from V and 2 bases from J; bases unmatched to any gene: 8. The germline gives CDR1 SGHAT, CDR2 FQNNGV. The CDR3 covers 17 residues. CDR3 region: CASSFAPDRVNTGELFF. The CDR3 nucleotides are TGTGCCAGCAGCTTCGCCCCGGACAGGGTCAACACCGGGGAGCTGTTTTTT.

CDR3 residues: CASSLEQGIYEQYF. CDR3 sequence (DNA): TGCGCCAGCAGCTTGGAACAGGGAATCTACGAGCAGTACTTC. The rearrangement links TRBV5-1 to TRBJ2-7, with a possible D match to TRBD1 (6 bases). V lost 0 bases and J lost 3, with 10 bases in between. The CDR3 sequence is 14 residues long. Germline V gene data show CDR1 as SGHRS and CDR2 as YFSETQ.

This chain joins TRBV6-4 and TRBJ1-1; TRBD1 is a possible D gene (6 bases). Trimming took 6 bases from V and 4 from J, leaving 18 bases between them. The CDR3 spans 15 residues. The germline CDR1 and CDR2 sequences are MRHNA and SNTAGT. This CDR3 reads CASSEKIRTVTEAFF. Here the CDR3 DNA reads TGTGCCAGCAGCGAGAAGATAAGGACAGTCACTGAAGCTTTCTTT.

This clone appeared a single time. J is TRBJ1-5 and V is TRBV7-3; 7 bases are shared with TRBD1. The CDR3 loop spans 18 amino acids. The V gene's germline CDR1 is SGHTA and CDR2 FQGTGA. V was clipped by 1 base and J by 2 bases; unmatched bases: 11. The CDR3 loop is CASSLKLNRDRGNQPQHF. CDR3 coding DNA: TGTGCCAGCAGCTTAAAACTCAATAGAGACAGGGGCAATCAGCCCCAGCATTTT.

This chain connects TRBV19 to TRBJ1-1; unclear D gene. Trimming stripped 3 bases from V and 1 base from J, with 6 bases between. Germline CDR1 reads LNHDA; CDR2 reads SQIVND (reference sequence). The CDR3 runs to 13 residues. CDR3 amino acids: CASSMGGNTEAFF. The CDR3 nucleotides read TGTGCCAGTAGTATGGGTGGGAACACTGAAGCTTTCTTT.

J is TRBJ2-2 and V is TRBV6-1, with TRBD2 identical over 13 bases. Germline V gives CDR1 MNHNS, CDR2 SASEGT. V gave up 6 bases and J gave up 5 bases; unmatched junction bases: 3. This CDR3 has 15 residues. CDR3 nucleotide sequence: TGTGCCAGCAGGGGACTAGCGGGGTCGACCGGGGAGCTGTTTTTT. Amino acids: CASRGLAGSTGELFF.

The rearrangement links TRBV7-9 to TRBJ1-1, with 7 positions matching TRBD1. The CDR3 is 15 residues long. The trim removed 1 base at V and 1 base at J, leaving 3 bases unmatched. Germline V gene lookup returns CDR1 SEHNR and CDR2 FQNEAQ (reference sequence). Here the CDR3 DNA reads TGTGCCAGCAGCTTAGTGGGGACAGCGAACACTGAAGCTTTCTTT. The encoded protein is CASSLVGTANTEAFF.

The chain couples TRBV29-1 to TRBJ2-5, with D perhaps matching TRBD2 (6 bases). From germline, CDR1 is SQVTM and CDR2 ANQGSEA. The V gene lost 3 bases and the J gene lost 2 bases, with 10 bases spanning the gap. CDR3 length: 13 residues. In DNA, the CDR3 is TGCAGCGTTGAGTTTGCGGGGCAAGAGACCCAGTACTTC. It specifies CSVEFAGQETQYF.

CDR3 sequence reads: CASSLSLYNEQFF. Here the CDR3 DNA reads TGTGCCAGCAGTTTATCGCTCTACAATGAGCAGTTCTTC. The V call is TRBV27, the J call TRBJ2-1, with unresolved D. The CDR3 runs to 13 residues. V shed 0 bases and J shed 3 bases, with 3 bases lying between them. Germline V gene data show CDR1 as MNHEY and CDR2 as SMNVEV (reference sequence).